This T cell receptor beta chain was observed in a study of cytotoxic CD8 clonotypes in ibrutinib-treated CLL (dated by TCRdb to the early 2020s). About the full investigation: The cohort included some 14 treatment-naive and fewer than 12 relapsed/refractory patients; under 18 were IGHV unmutated. Partial responses were observed in some 24 patients and complete responses in 2; after a median follow-up of around 64 months, remission was maintained in around 14 patients and progression was observed in roughly twelve. Response samples were taken after a median of approximately 13 months on treatment, ranging from about 6 to 40 months. On average, each sample yielded about 260,000 productive templates and tens of thousands of productive rearrangements. Of the approximately 87 participants in the trial, about 26 had longitudinal samples available. Cryopreserved peripheral blood mononuclear cells were obtained before treatment, at response, and at either sustained remission or disease progression. Every remission and progressive disease sample was obtained while ibrutinib was still being received by the patients.

Results the study describes overall, beyond this receptor: Lymph node repertoires were not examined, and the timing of sampling was not matched between patients in sustained remission and those whose disease progressed. At ibrutinib response clonality went up, during sustained remission it held steady, and at progression it dropped back toward baseline. Public clonotypes were found to be uncommon and were observed to contract or remain stable during treatment; the increase in clonality was shown to reflect expansion of private clonotypes at ibrutinib response. Baseline clonality exceeded that of age-matched healthy donors and correlated strongly with circulating CD8+ T-cell counts.

The goal of deep resolution MiSeq sequencing was a depth between 1 in 1 million and 1 in 200,000 T cells, and coverage averaged 10x per clonotype. TCR beta libraries were generated with the immunoSEQ hsTCRB Kit. The published analysis was carried out like this. The data were analyzed with ImmunoSEQ Analyzer and ImmunoSEQ Data Assistant, and V, D and J gene assignments followed IMGT definitions. Clonality, which ranges from 0 to 1, was calculated by subtracting the normalized Shannon entropy of productive rearrangement frequencies from one. Public clonotype analysis was restricted to overrepresented clonotypes comprising at least 0.05% of each patient's repertoire. Some 12 age-matched healthy donor repertoires from immuneACCESS served as clonality controls. TCRdb took over this immuneACCESS table, retaining in-frame rearrangements with V and J assigned. Such tables are incomplete; in checked studies, under half of the missing clones stem from an unresolved V gene, and the remainder is unexplained. The DNA gave D and trimming, while V, J and clone size come from that table. This sample lists hundreds of thousands of clones; roughly 70% were detected once. 15% of the sample is in the top ten clones.

A note on this clone: This clone's antigen is unknown. Per-nucleotide qualities are absent, and no much larger clonotype sits a single base away.

Cut back by 5 bases and 2 bases, the V and J ends lie 11 bases apart. From cysteine to phenylalanine, the CDR3 is 14 amino acids long. The read is trimmed to its CDR3 DNA, 42 bases read in frame from base 1. The germline V gene specifies SGHNT as CDR1 and YENEEA as CDR2. The sample's time point label, in plain terms: less than 30 months on ibrutinib. Roughly 2 micrograms of genomic DNA were extracted from cryopreserved PBMCs for TCR beta library preparation. Longitudinal blood samples from CLL patients on ibrutinib monotherapy underwent high-throughput TCR beta sequencing. The patients were enrolled in a single-center, open-label phase 2 trial of ibrutinib monotherapy.

The origin of this receptor is a human donor with chronic lymphocytic leukemia. The rearranged chain carries TRBV11-3 and TRBJ2-3; no D gene call is confident. Sequenced here: PBMCs, sampled after 24 months of ibrutinib treatment. The CDR3 protein sequence reads: CASSRRATTDTQYF. In nucleotides, the sequence is TGTGCCAGCAGCCGTAGGGCTACCACAGATACGCAGTATTTT.